A selection of T cell receptor beta chains follows, all from one sample in a study of molecular identifiers for immune sequencing clone quantification. TCRdb called the PCR reads again in MiXCR, with one record for every CDR3 protein. The data contain roughly 55,000 distinct CDR3 sequences, 36% of them singletons. Sequencing was done on a sample of naive CD8+ T cells from blood, with Jurkat cell RNA spiked in. The receptors originated from a human donor in good health. Some libraries in this study had Jurkat cell RNA spiked in. Each CDR3 is given with its conserved first and last residue. Fields, in order: V gene, clone size, J gene, D gene, CDR3 protein, CDR3 DNA. D genes are given only for firm matches. Not all rows give a size; the values are once, few, many and, for expanded clones, a class.

>TRBV5-1|many|TRBJ1-1|-
CASSLDGTGLTEAFF
TGCGCCAGCAGCTTGGATGGTACCGGGTTGACTGAAGCTTTCTTT
>TRBV6-6|-|TRBJ2-5|-
CASEGGLETQYF
TGTGCCAGCGAGGGCGGATTAGAGACCCAGTACTTC
>TRBV14|-|TRBJ1-6|-
CASSQDRGSGVFNSPLHF
TGTGCCAGCAGCCAAGACCGCGGTAGTGGAGTTTTTAATTCACCCCTCCACTTT
>TRBV28|-|TRBJ1-1|-
CASSTDMDTEAFF
TGTGCCAGCAGTACGGACATGGACACTGAAGCTTTCTTT
>TRBV14|-|TRBJ2-2|-
CARSVHDTGELFF
TGTGCCAGGAGCGTACACGACACCGGGGAGCTGTTTTTT
>TRBV7-9|-|TRBJ2-5|-
CASSLVVGYQETQYF
TGTGCCAGCAGCTTAGTTGTTGGGTACCAAGAGACCCAGTACTTC
>TRBV6-2/TRBV6-3|-|TRBJ2-2|TRBD1
CASSHSSSDRESGELFF
TGTGCCAGCAGCCACTCCTCTTCTGACAGGGAATCGGGGGAGCTGTTTTTT
>TRBV4-3|many|TRBJ2-1|-
CASSQDWNEQFF
TGCGCCAGCAGCCAAGATTGGAATGAGCAGTTCTTC
>TRBV12-3/TRBV12-4|few|TRBJ1-6|-
CASSLGRVSPLHF
TGTGCCAGCAGTTTAGGCAGGGTTTCACCCCTCCACTTT
>TRBV5-4|many|TRBJ2-4|-
CASSLVTGLAKNIQYF
TGTGCCAGCAGCTTGGTTACAGGTCTAGCCAAAAACATTCAGTACTTC
>TRBV28|-|TRBJ2-2|-
CASSPRTDLRTGELFF
TGTGCCAGCAGTCCTAGGACAGACCTGCGGACCGGGGAGCTGTTTTTT
>TRBV13|-|TRBJ2-2|-
CSSSSTSTGELFF
TGTTCCAGCAGCTCCACGTCCACCGGGGAGCTGTTTTTT
>TRBV10-3|-|TRBJ2-1|-
CAIRESNPGEQFF
TGTGCCATCAGAGAGTCGAACCCCGGGGAGCAGTTCTTC
>TRBV28|-|TRBJ2-1|-
CASRVVTSSYNEQFF
TGTGCCAGCAGAGTAGTTACAAGCTCCTACAATGAGCAGTTCTTC
>TRBV6-5|few|TRBJ2-1|TRBD2
CASSNLVRTSGIGEQFF
TGTGCCAGCAGTAACCTGGTTCGGACTAGCGGGATAGGTGAGCAGTTCTTC
>TRBV6-5|many|TRBJ2-7|-
CASSPGTTSYEQYF
TGTGCCAGCAGTCCCGGGACAACTAGCTACGAGCAGTACTTC
>TRBV20-1|few|TRBJ2-5|-
CSVPETQYF
TGCAGTGTCCCGGAGACCCAGTACTTC
>TRBV9|-|TRBJ2-7|-
CASSLDQGYEQYF
TGTGCCAGCAGCCTCGATCAAGGCTACGAGCAGTACTTC
>TRBV18|-|TRBJ1-1|-
CASSPEYTEAFF
TGTGCCAGCTCACCCGAGTACACTGAAGCTTTCTTT
>TRBV5-6|few|TRBJ2-4|-
CASSSSLLPTKIQYF
TGTGCCAGCAGCTCCTCCCTATTGCCCACCAAAATTCAGTACTTC
>TRBV11-2|-|TRBJ2-1|-
CASSQTYEQFF
TGTGCCAGCAGCCAAACCTATGAGCAGTTCTTC
>TRBV7-3|few|TRBJ1-4|-
CASSLRPATNEKLFF
TGTGCCAGCAGCTTACGGCCGGCAACTAATGAAAAACTGTTTTTT
>TRBV18|-|TRBJ1-1|-
CASSPLSGEAFF
TGTGCCAGCTCACCTCTCAGTGGTGAAGCTTTCTTT
>TRBV7-6|few|TRBJ1-2|TRBD1
CASSHHRDRVEGGYTF
TGTGCCAGCAGCCATCACCGGGACAGGGTCGAGGGTGGCTACACCTTC
>TRBV4-2|-|TRBJ2-7|-
CASSQERRRLSTYEQYF
TGTGCCAGCAGCCAAGAAAGAAGGAGGCTTAGTACCTACGAGCAGTACTTC
>TRBV6-2/TRBV6-3|many|TRBJ2-3|-
CASSWKDTQYF
TGTGCCAGCAGTTGGAAAGATACGCAGTATTTT
>TRBV4-1|once|TRBJ1-4|-
CASSQVDGEKLFF
TGCGCCAGCAGCCAAGTAGACGGTGAAAAACTGTTTTTT
>TRBV6-2/TRBV6-3|-|TRBJ2-3|TRBD2
CASSYSSSGGYRSGTDTQYF
TGTGCCAGCAGTTACTCGTCTAGCGGGGGATACCGGTCTGGCACAGATACGCAGTATTTT
>TRBV20-1|many|TRBJ2-7|-
CRPSPSGFPYEQYF
TGCAGGCCCTCCCCCTCAGGGTTCCCTTACGAGCAGTACTTC
>TRBV19|few|TRBJ2-1|TRBD2
CASSITSGSTEQFF
TGTGCCAGTAGTATAACTAGCGGGAGTACTGAGCAGTTCTTC
>TRBV18|-|TRBJ2-7|TRBD1
CASSPWDRVYEQYF
TGTGCCAGCTCACCGTGGGACAGGGTCTACGAGCAGTACTTC
>TRBV5-6|many|TRBJ2-7|-
CASSPGLNYEQYF
TGTGCCAGCAGCCCGGGACTGAACTACGAGCAGTACTTC
>TRBV4-1|-|TRBJ2-5|-
CASRQDLALEGTQYF
TGCGCCAGCCGCCAAGATTTGGCGCTGGAGGGGACCCAGTACTTC
>TRBV6-4|-|TRBJ2-7|TRBD1
CASRPLPGQGRRRSSYEQYF
TGTGCCAGCCGACCCCTGCCGGGACAGGGGCGACGGAGAAGCTCCTACGAGCAGTACTTC
>TRBV6-4|-|TRBJ2-3|TRBD1
CAPSLSRDRGRDTQYF
TGTGCCCCATCTCTAAGCAGGGACAGGGGGCGAGATACGCAGTATTTT
>TRBV4-3|-|TRBJ2-3|TRBD1
CASSRTGGIADTQYF
TGCGCCAGCAGCCGAACAGGGGGGATCGCAGATACGCAGTATTTT
>TRBV7-6|many|TRBJ2-7|TRBD2
CASSLGLAAYEQYF
TGTGCCAGCAGCTTAGGACTAGCGGCCTACGAGCAGTACTTC
>TRBV6-1|-|TRBJ2-1|TRBD2
CASSELPSGSSYNEQFF
TGTGCCAGCAGTGAACTCCCTAGCGGGAGCTCCTACAATGAGCAGTTCTTC
>TRBV20-1|-|TRBJ2-1|-
CSASLKSWSTYNEQSF
TGCAGTGCTAGCCTAAAGTCTTGGAGCACTTACAATGAGCAGTCCTTC
>TRBV6-5|-|TRBJ1-1|-
CASSYDDRSMNTEAFF
TGTGCCAGCAGTTACGACGACAGGAGCATGAACACTGAAGCTTTCTTT
>TRBV23-1|-|TRBJ2-3|-
CASSQALENTDTQYF
TGCGCCAGCAGTCAAGCCTTAGAGAACACAGATACGCAGTATTTT
>TRBV29-1|-|TRBJ1-1|-
CSVWSGPGEAFF
TGCAGCGTTTGGTCCGGTCCCGGAGAGGCATTCTTT
>TRBV29-1|-|TRBJ2-1|TRBD2
CSVLGGISSYNEQFF
TGCAGCGTTCTCGGGGGGATTAGCTCCTACAATGAGCAGTTCTTC
>TRBV5-1|-|TRBJ2-2|-
CASTLNTGELIF
TGCGCCAGCACCTTGAACACCGGGGAGCTGATTTTT
>TRBV6-5|few|TRBJ2-2|-
CASRVNTGELFF
TGTGCCAGCAGAGTCAACACCGGGGAGCTGTTTTTT
>TRBV11-2|few|TRBJ2-7|-
CASSLEADSTYEQYF
TGTGCCAGCAGCTTAGAGGCGGACTCGACCTACGAGCAGTACTTC
>TRBV6-2/TRBV6-3|-|TRBJ1-1|-
CASSYSPGEAFF
TGTGCCAGCAGTTACTCCCCCGGGGAGGCTTTCTTT